Below are 4 T cell receptor beta chains sequenced from a single sample in a study of regulatory T cells in long-lasting Graves disease. Combining iRepertoire HTBI primers with Arm-PCR of CDR3 regions, the authors built TCR beta libraries. TCRdb processed the multiplex PCR reads anew with MiXCR; each CDR3 protein has one entry. The sample includes approximately 400,000 distinct CDR3 sequences, about 10% of them seen just once. Time point defined: newly diagnosed GD, antithyroid drugs for less than 3 months. The TCR library used RNA extracted from PBMCs. These data also formed part of another study, on T cells in Graves' hyperthyroidism and ophthalmopathy.

The sequencing used peripheral blood mononuclear cells (PBMCs), collected at new diagnosis, from a patient treated with antithyroid drugs. The receptor source for this set is a woman between 18 and 30 years old with Graves disease.

CDR3 amino acids: CASREGQGGNQPQHF. CDR3 coding DNA: TGTGCCAGCAGAGAGGGACAGGGCGGCAATCAGCCCCAGCATTTT. The chain combines TRBV6-4 with TRBJ1-5; 9 nucleotides match TRBD1. This CDR3 is built from 15 residues. J was trimmed by 2 bases and V by 6 bases; bases with no gene match: 5. Germline V gene lookup returns CDR1 MRHNA and CDR2 SNTAGT.

On this clonotype itself: A read error is the likely source, as a far larger clone sits one nucleotide away. The CDR3 does not close with the conserved phenylalanine or tryptophan, likely indicating a read error. V gene TRBV13 combines with J gene TRBJ1-1; a weak D match, TRBD1 (5 bases). The CDR3 totals 14 residues. Germline values: CDR1 PRHDT, CDR2 FYEKMQ (reference sequence). V dropped 5 bases and J dropped 0 bases, with 10 bases sitting between them. CDR3 DNA: TGTGCCAGCAGCCACACAGGTCTGAACACTGAAGCTTTCTTG. Protein: CASSHTGLNTEAFL.

The J gene is TRBJ1-2, the V gene TRBV9; D not certain. Trimming took 2 bases from V and 5 from J, leaving 13 bases between them. The germline CDR1 and CDR2 sequences are SGDLS and YYNGEE. The CDR3 extends over 14 amino acids. For the CDR3, the DNA is TGTGCCAGCAGCGTTGAGGGAATATCGTATGGCTACACCTTC. This translates into CASSVEGISYGYTF. The full variable domain, with the rest looked up from reference TRBV9 and TRBJ1-2, is DSGVTQTPKHLITATGQRVTLRCSPRSGDLSVYWYQQSLDQGLQFLIQYYNGEERAKGNILERFSAQQFPDLHSELNLSSLELGDSALYFCASSVEGISYGYTFGSGTRLTVV.

CDR3 amino acids: CSARVWTSGGDTQYF. In DNA, the CDR3 is TGCAGTGCTAGAGTCTGGACTAGCGGGGGAGATACGCAGTATTTT. This rearrangement joins TRBV20-1 to TRBJ2-3, with TRBD2 matching 13 bases. Germline trimming cut 1 base from V and 5 bases from J; bases unmatched to any gene: 3. The CDR3 consists of 15 residues. CDR1 is DFQATT, CDR2 SNEGSKA, per germline (reference sequence).